This record looks at one TCR beta chain sequence and its context. This clonotype showed up many times. What this receptor recognizes is not known. No qualities accompany the bases; no much larger clone lies one base away. The entry originates in a study of T cells in Graves' hyperthyroidism and ophthalmopathy (dated 2019 in TCRdb). Context from the whole study: Peripheral blood was sampled at the time of initial diagnosis, prior to any treatment. The approximately 98 discovery patients were randomly divided into training and test sets at a 7:3 ratio. In addition, the study compared T-cell repertoires in thyroid tissue and in blood from six Graves' hyperthyroidism patients. TCR V-J signatures able to tell the groups apart were searched for in a discovery cohort of more than 90 patients, of whom 40 to 45 had Graves' ophthalmopathy and 57 had stable Graves' hyperthyroidism. After sampling, hyperthyroidism patients received methimazole starting at 30 mg daily, and ophthalmopathy patients received high-dose intravenous methylprednisolone. Whether ophthalmopathy could be predicted prospectively was tested in an independent validation cohort made up of 18 hyperthyroidism patients plus 17 patients who later progressed to ophthalmopathy. TCR Vbeta CDR3 sequencing of 130 to 150 peripheral blood samples (more than 40 ophthalmopathy, 75 or so hyperthyroidism and roughly 17 progressor patients) is reported in the paper.

Between the V and J ends, shortened by 1 base and 4 bases respectively, the junction contains 6 bases. CDR1 and CDR2, looked up from the germline V gene, are SGHAT and FQNNGV. The CDR3 contains 13 residues, cysteine and phenylalanine counted. Only the CDR3 part of the read is kept: 39 bases, read in frame from the first base. Graves' hyperthyroidism was defined as stable when no progression to ophthalmopathy occurred over 18 months of follow-up. The hyperthyroidism patients were between 18 and 65 years old and newly diagnosed, with a disease duration of less than 2 months. Exclusion was applied to patients with uncontrolled infections, other autoimmune diseases, pregnancy or lactation. Clinical symptoms, serum thyroxine and TRAb, thyroid ultrasound, and orbital computed tomography formed the basis for the diagnoses. PBMCs were isolated from 8 to 10 ml of fresh peripheral blood by Ficoll-Paque density gradient centrifugation. Trizol reagent was used to extract total RNA, and RNA quality was then checked on an Agilent 2100 Bioanalyzer.

Amplification of TCR beta CDR3 regions was carried out from RNA transcripts. A first-round RT-PCR of the TCR CDR3 used the HTBI primer set with the Qiagen OneStep RT-PCR kit. A second multiplex PCR round built the libraries, followed by size selection and purification. Libraries were sequenced paired-end with 100 bp reads on an Illumina HiSeq2000. In the authors' own workflow: SOAPnuke was used to process the raw data, removing reads that contained adapters or uncalled bases, had a mean Phred below 15, or lacked an exact match to the constant primer or identifier. High-quality paired reads were merged using COPE v1.2.5, and each unique nucleotide sequence was defined as a clonotype. MiTCR v1.1 was used to align clonotypes to the IMGT TRBV, TRBD and TRBJ reference segments. The analysis included only V-J combinations with a frequency above 0.0001, which together covered around 99% of the repertoires. A TCS score was defined as the ratio between F50 (clonal expansion) and ExV (chaos), using BLOSUM62-based TCRdist between CDR3 peptides within each V-J. Welch's t-statistics and random forest reduced 500 to 650 V-J features to 13, which were used in a naive Bayes classifier (R e1071). TCRdb reanalyzed the raw reads on its own, using fastp at Q25 for trimming and MiXCR for clone calling, and kept in-frame beta chains. Rows with one shared CDR3 protein collapse into an entry with the most common genes and DNA. The V and J calls come from TCRdb's annotation, not from the publication. The sample data list about 480,000 distinct CDR3 sequences, and approximately 15% of these were observed just once. The top ten constitute around a sixth of the sample.

The paper's findings and limits, for the study overall: During validation, the model predicted progression to ophthalmopathy a median of approximately 7 months ahead of onset, with almost 71% sensitivity and roughly 75% specificity. Ophthalmopathy was separated from stable hyperthyroidism by a 13 V-J signature model, with approximately 85% sensitivity and approximately 84% specificity obtained in cross-validation and 80%/75% obtained in testing. Most expanded thyroid clonotypes (frequency above 0.001) were also detected in blood, suggesting blood repertoires may reflect thyroid immune responses. Sample size was not statistically predetermined, and blinding of investigators to group allocation was not performed.

The sequence derives from a woman younger than 35 with Graves' hyperthyroidism. The sample consisted of blood. This chain joins TRBV11-2 to TRBJ2-3; the D gene assignment is ambiguous. DNA sequence: TGTGCCAGCAGCTTAGGTGCAGCAGATACGCAGTATTTT. This encodes CASSLGAADTQYF. Full variable domain (CDR3 extended with the reference TRBV11-2 and TRBJ2-3 proteins): EAGVAQSPRYKIIEKRQSVAFWCNPISGHATLYWYQQILGQGPKLLIQFQNNGVVDDSQLPKDRFSAERLKGVDSTLKIQPAKLEDSAVYLCASSLGAADTQYFGPGTRLTVL.